There are many counts of the clone carrying this TCR beta chain. No antigen is known for it. V lost 0 bases, J lost 1 base, and 7 bases stayed unmatched. Germline CDR1 and CDR2: SGHTA and FQGNSA. The CDR3 sequence is 19 residues long. This sample stems from a study of response to subunit inactivated influenza vaccine. Whole-study results and caveats: Each seasonal flu vaccination may recruit only limited new T cells, authors suggested.

TCRdb called the RT-PCR reads again in MiXCR, with one record for every CDR3 protein. In the table there are about 520,000 distinct CDR3 sequences, roughly 7.9% of which are singletons. This clonotype originated in a man aged 45-69 years who received an inactivated influenza vaccine. The source material was PBMCs from blood, sampled about 23 months after vaccination. This rearrangement joins TRBV7-2 to TRBJ2-1; TRBD2 aligns across 12 bases. This chain's CDR3 is CASSLAWLAGGISYNEQFF. CDR3 DNA: TGTGCCAGCAGCTTAGCGTGGCTAGCGGGGGGGATTTCCTACAATGAGCAGTTCTTC. Combining the CDR3 with reference TRBV7-2 and TRBJ2-1 gives the whole variable domain GAGVSQSPSNKVTEKGKDVELRCDPISGHTALYWYRQSLGQGLEFLIYFQGNSAPDKSGLPSDRFSAERTGGSVSTLTIQRTQQEDSAVYLCASSLAWLAGGISYNEQFFGPGTRLTVL.